A single sample is the source of the 21 T cell receptor beta chains below, sequenced in a study of T-cell reconstitution after alpha-beta-depleted transplantation in children. Unique molecular identifiers were used in preparing the TCRbeta library. TCRdb redid the calling of the PCR reads with MiXCR, one entry per CDR3 protein. Among about 200,000 distinct CDR3 sequences listed, over 15% were seen once. Specimen: PBMCs, mostly from graft donor cells, collected 360 days after TCRalphabeta/CD19-depleted stem cell transplant. The receptors stem from a male patient aged 2 to 10 who had a stem cell transplant for acute lymphoblastic leukemia, so the T cells may come from the graft donor.

This clonotype was recorded a few times. This chain joins TRBV12-3 or TRBV12-4 and TRBJ2-5; TRBD1 might be the D (6 bases). The CDR3 consists of 14 residues. The germline V and J ends were trimmed by 5 bases and 5 bases, with 15 bases remaining between them. The CDR3 sequence: CASSAHRVWETQYF. In DNA form, the CDR3 reads TGTGCCAGCAGTGCACACAGGGTTTGGGAGACCCAGTACTTC.

Concerning this clonotype: The junction departs from germline at one end; a sequencing error may be responsible. The chain recombines TRBV28 with TRBJ2-7, with 10 bases matching TRBD1. The CDR3 has 14 residues. Germline-derived CDR1 and CDR2 are MDHEN and SYDVKM. Written as DNA, the CDR3 is TGTGCCAGCAGTCCCCGGACAGGGGGGTACGGGCAGTACTTC. Amino acid sequence: CASSPRTGGYGQYF. Based on the CDR3 plus reference TRBV28 and TRBJ2-7, the full variable domain is DVKVTQSSRYLVKRTGEKVFLECVQDMDHENMFWYRQDPGLGLRLIYFSYDVKMKEKGDIPEGYSVSREKKERFSLILESASTNQTSMYLCASSPRTGGYGQYFGPGTRLTVT.

The rearrangement uses TRBV7-8 and TRBJ2-7; D might be TRBD1 (8 bases). This CDR3 comprises 13 residues. Germline values: CDR1 SGHVS, CDR2 FQNEAQ. Trimming pared 1 base from V and 6 bases from J, leaving 10 bases between. CDR3 DNA sequence: TGTGCCAGCAGCTTAGACAGGGGGGGCGAGCAGTACTTC. As protein: CASSLDRGGEQYF.

This rearrangement joins TRBV2 to TRBJ1-2, with 9 positions matching TRBD1. The J segment lost 2 bases and the V segment lost 8 bases, leaving 3 bases of the junction unmatched. The CDR3 consists of 13 residues. CDR1 and CDR2 (germline): SNHLY, FYNNEI. For the CDR3, the DNA is TGTGCCAGCCGGGACAGGGTCAACTATGGCTACACCTTC. Residues: CASRDRVNYGYTF.

This chain connects TRBV4-3 to TRBJ2-4; D is ambiguous. Germline loops: CDR1 LGHNA, CDR2 YSLEER. CDR3 length equals 16 residues. The V and J ends lost 4 bases and 0 bases respectively, with 13 bases between them. CDR3 loop: CASSLTVDLAKNIQYF. The CDR3 DNA reads TGCGCCAGCAGCCTTACAGTAGATCTAGCCAAAAACATTCAGTACTTC.

This clonotype was counted between two and nine times. The chain couples TRBV12-3 or TRBV12-4 to TRBJ2-5, with 11 bases that match TRBD2. The CDR3 sequence is 15 residues long. V shed 6 bases, J shed 2 bases, and the junction held 5 bases outside the gene matches. The chain's CDR3 is CASRELAGVQETQYF. In nucleotides, the CDR3 is TGTGCCAGCAGGGAACTAGCGGGGGTTCAAGAGACCCAGTACTTC.

This clonotype was seen only a few times. This chain joins TRBV2 and TRBJ2-1; 8 positions match TRBD2. Germline V CDR1 and CDR2: SNHLY, FYNNEI. The CDR3 spans 16 residues. Trimming removed 5 bases from V and 0 bases from J; junction bases left unmatched: 6. The CDR3 loop reads CASSISGGSSYNEQFF. In DNA, the CDR3 is TGTGCCAGCAGTATAAGCGGGGGCAGCTCCTACAATGAGCAGTTCTTC.

The V gene is TRBV6-1, the J gene TRBJ1-5, with 8 bases identical to TRBD1. CDR3 length: 14 amino acids. Germline lookup yields CDR1 MNHNS and CDR2 SASEGT. The J segment lost 6 bases and the V segment lost 4 bases, leaving 5 bases of the junction unmatched. The CDR3 is CASSVPGGVQPQHF. CDR3 in DNA: TGTGCCAGCAGTGTTCCAGGGGGCGTTCAGCCCCAGCATTTT.

The chain carries TRBV15 and TRBJ2-1; D is possibly TRBD1 or TRBD2 (6 bases each). Germline lookup yields CDR1 LNHNV and CDR2 YYDKDF (reference sequence). The CDR3 is made up of 14 amino acids. With 0 bases removed from V and 7 bases from J, the gap between germline ends came to 10 bases. The CDR3 spells CATSRDTGRNEQFF. The CDR3 nucleotides read TGTGCCACCAGCAGAGATACAGGGAGGAATGAGCAGTTCTTC. The variable domain in full, with the rest retrieved from reference TRBV15 and TRBJ2-1, is DAMVIQNPRYQVTQFGKPVTLSCSQTLNHNVMYWYQQKSSQAPKLLFHYYDKDFNNEADTPDNFQSRRPNTSFCFLDIRSPGLGDTAMYLCATSRDTGRNEQFFGPGTRLTVL.

The chain employs TRBV7-6 and TRBJ2-7; D ambiguous. The CDR3 length is 15 residues. V was shortened by 0 bases and J by 4 bases, with 13 bases between the two germline ends. Germline CDR1 is SGHVS and CDR2 is FNYEAQ. In DNA form, the CDR3 reads TGTGCCAGCAGCTTAGCCCCTGGGGTAGAATACGAGCAGTACTTC. Translating gives CASSLAPGVEYEQYF.

This clonotype was counted only a few times. The chain uses TRBV5-1 and TRBJ2-7, with D possibly TRBD1 on 5 matching bases. Trimming removed 4 bases at V and 1 base at J, with 24 bases between. Germline CDR1 is SGHRS and CDR2 is YFSETQ. The CDR3 consists of 18 residues. Written as DNA, the CDR3 is TGCGCCAGCAGCCCTGCTGACAGTTCAAACCTGAGGTCCTACGAGCAGTACTTC. Protein: CASSPADSSNLRSYEQYF.

The V and J genes are TRBV5-1 and TRBJ2-1; a weak D match, TRBD1 (5 bases). Trimming took 0 bases from V and 4 from J, leaving 14 bases between them. Germline-derived CDR1 and CDR2 are SGHRS and YFSETQ. The CDR3 extends over 16 amino acids. The CDR3 DNA sequence: TGCGCCAGCAGCTTGGGGGAAAGACAGCCATACAATGAGCAGTTCTTC. Its translation is CASSLGERQPYNEQFF.

The gene calls are TRBV4-2 and TRBJ2-1; 8 bases match TRBD2. Germline V gene lookup returns CDR1 LGHNA and CDR2 YNFKEQ. V lost 0 bases and J lost 0; bases outside the gene matches: 10. This CDR3 comprises 19 residues. The CDR3: CASSQDPSGGAGSYNEQFF. In DNA form, the CDR3 reads TGTGCCAGCAGCCAAGATCCCTCCGGGGGGGCCGGCTCCTACAATGAGCAGTTCTTC.

This clonotype was recorded a few times. The gene calls are TRBV5-1 and TRBJ2-1; 8 bases fit TRBD1. The V segment lost 2 bases and the J segment 7 bases; nucleotides outside the gene matches: 5. CDR1 is SGHRS and CDR2 is YFSETQ in the germline V gene. This CDR3 contains 14 residues. CDR3 in DNA: TGCGCCAGCAGCTTTGGACAGGGTGGAAATGAGCAGTTCTTC. Translation gives CASSFGQGGNEQFF.

This clonotype was counted between two and nine times. This chain connects TRBV10-2 to TRBJ1-5; TRBD1 might be the D (6 bases). The CDR3 runs to 16 residues. V was trimmed by 5 bases and J by 6 bases, leaving 20 bases between them. Germline V lookup: CDR1 WSHSY, CDR2 SAAADI. The CDR3 protein is CASSPLGGGRGQPQHF. The CDR3 DNA is TGCGCCAGCAGTCCCCTGGGGGGCGGGAGGGGTCAGCCCCAGCATTTT.

V and J are TRBV7-2 and TRBJ2-1, with 9 bases that match TRBD2. V shed 1 base, J shed 12 bases, and the junction held 4 bases outside the gene matches. Germline V gene lookup returns CDR1 SGHTA and CDR2 FQGNSA. This CDR3 is 13 amino acids long. The chain's CDR3 is CASSLGRAGGQFF. DNA of the CDR3: TGTGCCAGCAGCTTAGGAAGAGCGGGGGGGCAGTTCTTC.

This chain uses TRBV3-1 with TRBJ1-1; D unresolved. This CDR3 is built from 14 residues. Trimming pared 1 base from V and 6 bases from J, leaving 12 bases between. Germline V gives CDR1 LGHDT, CDR2 YNNKEL (reference sequence). CDR3 nucleotides: TGTGCCAGCAGCCAAGGATGGGGAAAGGCTGAAGCTTTCTTT. It translates to CASSQGWGKAEAFF.

The rearrangement uses TRBV7-9 and TRBJ1-4, with D unclear. This CDR3 is 12 amino acids long. The germline V and J ends were trimmed by 7 bases and 8 bases, with 11 bases remaining between them. The germline gives CDR1 SEHNR, CDR2 FQNEAQ (reference sequence). This CDR3 reads CASTNTGEKLFF. CDR3 DNA sequence: TGTGCCAGCACCAACACCGGGGAAAAACTGTTTTTT.

V usage is TRBV24-1 and J usage is TRBJ2-6, with TRBD1 matching over 10 bases. Germline CDR1 KGHDR, CDR2 SFDVKD. V dropped 9 bases and J dropped 2; count of bases not matched to a gene: 12. This CDR3 is 18 amino acids long. Here the CDR3 reads CATLQTGTGEAGANVLTF. CDR3 sequence (DNA): TGTGCCACCCTTCAAACCGGGACAGGGGAGGCTGGGGCCAACGTCCTGACTTTC.

This clonotype was found a few times. The chain is built from TRBV7-2 and TRBJ2-2; TRBD1 matches at 10 bases. The germline gives CDR1 SGHTA, CDR2 FQGNSA. The CDR3 consists of 17 residues. V gave up 5 bases and J gave up 4 bases; unmatched junction bases: 10. The CDR3 reads CASSRGIGDRGTGELFF. CDR3 DNA sequence: TGTGCCAGCAGCCGGGGAATCGGGGACAGGGGCACCGGGGAGCTGTTTTTT.

This clonotype was seen a few times. The genes are TRBV19 and TRBJ1-5, with 9 positions matching TRBD1. The CDR3 consists of 14 residues. The germline gives CDR1 LNHDA, CDR2 SQIVND (reference sequence). V was clipped by 5 bases and J by 6 bases; unmatched bases: 5. The CDR3 region is CASSEDRGPQPQHF. CDR3 nucleotides: TGTGCCAGTAGTGAGGACAGGGGCCCTCAGCCCCAGCATTTT.